These 14 T cell receptor beta chains came from one sample sequenced in a study of CD4+ T cells in melanoma. Measured with immunoSEQ multiplex PCR; TCRdb has only the in-frame clones, and not every one. The data show 50,000 or so clones, roughly nine tenths seen once. Sequenced material: peripheral blood. Receptors were obtained from a human donor with melanoma.

The chain employs TRBV19 and TRBJ1-1, with D tentatively TRBD1 (6 bases). The CDR3 is 17 amino acids. Trimming took off 3 bases at V and 2 bases at J, with 19 bases between the two ends. Germline loops: CDR1 LNHDA, CDR2 SQIVND (reference sequence). In DNA, the CDR3 is TGTGCCAGTAGTATCGGGACTGGGGGGGCAGGAAACACTGAAGCTTTCTTT. It codes for CASSIGTGGAGNTEAFF. The entire variable domain, with the rest obtained from reference TRBV19 and TRBJ1-1, is as follows: DGGITQSPKYLFRKEGQNVTLSCEQNLNHDAMYWYRQDPGQGLRLIYYSQIVNDFQKGDIAEGYSVSREKKESFPLTVTSAQKNPTAFYLCASSIGTGGAGNTEAFFGQGTRLTVV.

This chain uses TRBV11-2 with TRBJ1-2; the match to TRBD1 covers 7 bases. CDR1 and CDR2 (germline): SGHAT, FQNNGV. This CDR3 comprises 14 residues. V gave up 0 bases and J gave up 6 bases; unmatched junction bases: 4. The CDR3 sequence is CASSLDRTGDGYTF. Here the CDR3 DNA reads TGTGCCAGCAGCTTAGATCGGACAGGAGATGGCTACACCTTC.

The rearrangement uses TRBV19 and TRBJ2-3; D gene ambiguous. V lost 3 bases and J lost 4, with 5 bases in between. This CDR3 has 12 residues. Per the germline V gene, CDR1 is LNHDA and CDR2 is SQIVND (reference sequence). CDR3 loop: CASSIAADTQYF. CDR3 coding DNA: TGTGCCAGTAGTATTGCGGCAGATACGCAGTATTTT.

The chain employs TRBV5-1 and TRBJ2-1; D call uncertain. The germline V and J ends were trimmed by 0 bases and 10 bases, with 17 bases remaining between them. Germline V CDR1 and CDR2: SGHRS, YFSETQ. The CDR3 is made up of 15 amino acids. The CDR3 DNA reads TGCGCCAGCAGCTTGGCGGGCAAGGTAGCCCACGAGCAGTTCTTC. This encodes CASSLAGKVAHEQFF.

The chain links TRBV28 to TRBJ2-7; TRBD1 might be the D (6 bases). The V end lost 2 bases, the J end lost 2 bases, and 7 bases lay between the germline ends. Germline V gene lookup returns CDR1 MDHEN and CDR2 SYDVKM. The CDR3 loop spans 13 amino acids. The CDR3 DNA reads TGTGCCAGCAGTTTAGAGGGGGCCTACGAGCAGTACTTC. Residues: CASSLEGAYEQYF.

The chain uses TRBV28 and TRBJ2-5; 7 nucleotides agree with TRBD2. CDR1 is MDHEN and CDR2 is SYDVKM in the germline V gene. V shed 5 bases, J shed 5 bases, and the junction held 11 bases outside the gene matches. The CDR3 runs to 15 residues. This CDR3 reads CASSPNSGALETQYF. The CDR3 nucleotides are TGTGCCAGCAGTCCCAACAGCGGGGCGTTGGAGACCCAGTACTTC. The full variable domain, its missing parts supplied by reference TRBV28 and TRBJ2-5, is DVKVTQSSRYLVKRTGEKVFLECVQDMDHENMFWYRQDPGLGLRLIYFSYDVKMKEKGDIPEGYSVSREKKERFSLILESASTNQTSMYLCASSPNSGALETQYFGPGTRLLVL.

As for this clone: The sample carries other DNA sequences with the same CDR3. The rearrangement uses TRBV28 and TRBJ1-2, with no clear D. The germline gives CDR1 MDHEN, CDR2 SYDVKM. Trimming took 8 bases from V and 0 from J, leaving 4 bases between them. This CDR3 has 11 amino acids. CDR3 region: CASSTNYGYTF. The CDR3 bases are TGTGCCAGCTCCACTAACTATGGCTACACCTTC.

This chain links TRBV6-5 with TRBJ2-2; 9 bases align to TRBD1. Per germline, CDR1 MNHEY and CDR2 SVGAGI. This CDR3 contains 16 residues. The V and J ends lost 0 bases and 7 bases, in that order; junction bases with no gene match: 6. Written as DNA, the CDR3 is TGTGCCAGCAGTTACTCGGACACAGGGGGCGGCGGGGAGCTGTTTTTT. Translation gives CASSYSDTGGGGELFF.

The gene calls are TRBV4-1 and TRBJ2-1; TRBD2 is a possible D gene (6 bases). This CDR3 has 13 amino acids. Germline CDR1 and CDR2: MGHRA and YSYEKL. The ends were cut back, 8 bases at V and 7 bases at J, with 15 bases in the middle. DNA of the CDR3: TGCGCCAGCCGGGCTTTGGCGGGAAATGAGCAGTTCTTC. This translates into CASRALAGNEQFF.

The J gene is TRBJ2-3, the V gene TRBV27; 7 nucleotides agree with TRBD1. There are 16 residues in the CDR3. The J segment lost 3 bases and the V segment lost 4 bases, leaving 10 bases of the junction unmatched. CDR1 MNHEY and CDR2 SMNVEV come from the germline V gene (reference sequence). The chain's CDR3 is CASSSTLGTATDTQYF. CDR3 coding DNA: TGTGCCAGCAGTTCCACCCTCGGGACAGCGACAGATACGCAGTATTTT.

This sequence joins TRBV4-3 and TRBJ2-2; 7 nucleotides line up with TRBD1. This CDR3 contains 17 residues. From germline, CDR1 is LGHNA and CDR2 YSLEER. The trim removed 3 bases at V and 1 base at J, leaving 8 bases unmatched. CDR3 DNA sequence: TGCGCCAGCAGCCAGCTACGGGACAGTATGAACACCGGGGAGCTGTTTTTT. Protein sequence: CASSQLRDSMNTGELFF.

This clone was found once. The V and J genes are TRBV7-9 and TRBJ1-4; D is undetermined. CDR1 and CDR2 (germline): SEHNR, FQNEAQ (reference sequence). The CDR3 has 15 amino acids. The V end was cut by 1 base, the J end by 0 bases, with 6 bases between. CDR3 residues: CASSLGRATNEKLFF. In DNA form, the CDR3 reads TGTGCCAGCAGCTTAGGCAGAGCAACTAATGAAAAACTGTTTTTT.

The chain couples TRBV19 to TRBJ1-4, with TRBD1 matching over 7 bases. From germline, CDR1 is LNHDA and CDR2 SQIVND (reference sequence). After removal of 5 bases from V and 3 bases from J, the junction contained 6 bases not matched to a gene. CDR3 length: 15 residues. The CDR3 DNA reads as TGTGCCAGTAGTCCACGACAGGGATCTAATGAAAAACTGTTTTTT. Translation gives CASSPRQGSNEKLFF.

The V and J genes are TRBV18 and TRBJ2-2; 7 nucleotides line up with TRBD1. The CDR3 covers 16 residues. Trimming removed 0 bases from V and 1 base from J; junction bases left unmatched: 2. Germline V lookup: CDR1 KGHSH, CDR2 LQKENI. The CDR3 protein is CASSPPGQLNTGELFF. Here the CDR3 DNA reads TGTGCCAGCTCACCACCGGGACAGTTGAACACCGGGGAGCTGTTTTTT.